This T cell receptor beta chain appears in the sequencing data of a study of T-cell reconstitution after alpha-beta-depleted transplantation in children. CDR3 length: 13 amino acids. Trimming cost V 5 bases and J 3 bases; bases outside gene matches: 7. Germline V gene lookup returns CDR1 DFQATT and CDR2 SNEGSKA (reference sequence). Points on this clonotype: The target antigen is unknown.

Unique molecular identifiers were incorporated during preparation of the TCRbeta library. TCRdb recomputed calls from the PCR reads with MiXCR, one row per CDR3 protein. This table has approximately 190,000 distinct CDR3 sequences, 7.5% to 9.5% appearing once. General observations from the study: There were reportedly several hundred expanded graft clones from which alpha-beta T cells came about two months after transplant.

Here the sequenced sample was PBMCs, mostly from graft donor cells, taken 360 days after TCRalphabeta/CD19-depleted stem cell transplant. This receptor was identified in a male patient aged 2-10 years who had a stem cell transplant for acute myeloid leukemia, so the T cells may come from the graft donor. The chain uses TRBV20-1 and TRBJ2-7; 7 bases map to TRBD2. CDR3 in amino acids: CSAVDSGHYEQYF. CDR3 sequence (DNA): TGCAGTGCTGTAGATAGCGGGCACTACGAGCAGTACTTC.